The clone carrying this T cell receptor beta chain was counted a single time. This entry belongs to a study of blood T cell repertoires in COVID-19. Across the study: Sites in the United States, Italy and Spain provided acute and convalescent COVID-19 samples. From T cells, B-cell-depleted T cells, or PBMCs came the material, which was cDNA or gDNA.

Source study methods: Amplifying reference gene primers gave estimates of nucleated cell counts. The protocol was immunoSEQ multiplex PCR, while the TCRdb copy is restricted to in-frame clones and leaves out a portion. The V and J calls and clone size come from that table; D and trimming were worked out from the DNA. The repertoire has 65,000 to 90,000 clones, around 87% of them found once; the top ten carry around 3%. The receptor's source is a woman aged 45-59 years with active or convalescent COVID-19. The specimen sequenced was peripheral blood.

The CDR3 nucleotides read TGTGCCAGCTCACCGGGCAGCTCCTACGAGCAGTACTTC. Translation: CASSPGSSYEQYF. V and J are TRBV18 and TRBJ2-7, with no clear D. Between the trimmed V and J ends, which lost 3 bases and 0 bases, there was a span of 6 bases. Germline lookup yields CDR1 KGHSH and CDR2 LQKENI. There are 13 residues in the CDR3.